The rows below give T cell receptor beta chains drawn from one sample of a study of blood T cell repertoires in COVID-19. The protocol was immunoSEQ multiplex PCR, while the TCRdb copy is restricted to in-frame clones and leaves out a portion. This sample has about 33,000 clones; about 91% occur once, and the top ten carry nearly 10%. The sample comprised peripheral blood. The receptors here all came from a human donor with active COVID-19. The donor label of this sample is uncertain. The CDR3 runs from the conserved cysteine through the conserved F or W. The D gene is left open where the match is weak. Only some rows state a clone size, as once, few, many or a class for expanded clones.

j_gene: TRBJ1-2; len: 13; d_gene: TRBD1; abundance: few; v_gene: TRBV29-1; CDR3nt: TGCAGCGTTGAATCTGACAGGGGGATTGGCTACACCTTC; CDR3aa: CSVESDRGIGYTF
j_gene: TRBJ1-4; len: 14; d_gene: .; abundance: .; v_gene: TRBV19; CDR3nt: TGTGCCAGTAGGGACCGGGAGACTAATGAAAAACTGTTTTTT; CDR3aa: CASRDRETNEKLFF
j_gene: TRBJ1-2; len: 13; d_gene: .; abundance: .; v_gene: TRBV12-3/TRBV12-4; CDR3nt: TGTGCCAGCAGGCGAGACATTTCCTATGGCTACACCTTC; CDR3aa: CASRRDISYGYTF
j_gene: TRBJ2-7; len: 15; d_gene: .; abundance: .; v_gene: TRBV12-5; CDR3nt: TGTGCTAGTGGTTTGGCGCAGGGGCGCCTTTACGAGCAGTACTTC; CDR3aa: CASGLAQGRLYEQYF
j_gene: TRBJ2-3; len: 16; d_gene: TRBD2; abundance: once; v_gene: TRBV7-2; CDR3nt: TGTGCCAGCAGCTCCCTTGGAACGGGAGGTGAGGATACGCAGTATTTT; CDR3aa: CASSSLGTGGEDTQYF
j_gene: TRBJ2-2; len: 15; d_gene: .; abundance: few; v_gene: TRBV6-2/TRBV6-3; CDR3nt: TGTGCCAGCAGTTACGTGGGCATAGTAAACGGGGAGCTGTTTTTT; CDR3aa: CASSYVGIVNGELFF
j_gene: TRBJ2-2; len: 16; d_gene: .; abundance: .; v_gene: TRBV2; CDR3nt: TGTGCCAGCAGTGAAGCCGTCGGACTGAACACCGGGGAGCTGTTTTTT; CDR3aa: CASSEAVGLNTGELFF
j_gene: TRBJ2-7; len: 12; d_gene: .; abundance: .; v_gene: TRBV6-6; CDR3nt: TGTGCCAGCAGTTACGAGCTCTACGAGCAGTACTTC; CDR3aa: CASSYELYEQYF
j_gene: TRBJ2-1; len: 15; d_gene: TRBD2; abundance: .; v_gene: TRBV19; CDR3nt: TGTGCCAGTAACGAGGGATGGGGGGGCTACAATGAGCAGTTCTTC; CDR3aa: CASNEGWGGYNEQFF
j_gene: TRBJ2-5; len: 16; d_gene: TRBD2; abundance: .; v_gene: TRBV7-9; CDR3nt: TGTGCCAGCAGCCTGGCTGGCGGGGGGGCCCGGGAGACCCAGTACTTC; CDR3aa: CASSLAGGGARETQYF
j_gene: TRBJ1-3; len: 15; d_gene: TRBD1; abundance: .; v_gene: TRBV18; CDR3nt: TGTGCCAGCTCACCACAGGGGGCCGGAGGAAACACCATATATTTT; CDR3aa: CASSPQGAGGNTIYF
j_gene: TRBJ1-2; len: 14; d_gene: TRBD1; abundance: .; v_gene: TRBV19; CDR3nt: TGTGCCAGTACCCCCTGGGGACAGGGGACCGGCTACACCTTC; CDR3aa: CASTPWGQGTGYTF
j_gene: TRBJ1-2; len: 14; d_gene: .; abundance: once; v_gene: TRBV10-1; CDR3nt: TGCGCCAGCAGTGGGGCAGCAGCTAACTATGGCTACACCTTC; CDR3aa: CASSGAAANYGYTF
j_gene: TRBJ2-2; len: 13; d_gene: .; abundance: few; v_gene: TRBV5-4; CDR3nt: TGTGCCAGCAGCTTGATGGCCACCGGGGAGCTGTTTTTT; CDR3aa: CASSLMATGELFF
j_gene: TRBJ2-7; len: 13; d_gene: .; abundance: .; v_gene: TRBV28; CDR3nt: TGTGCCAGCAGAAGACAGATCCCCTACGAGCAGTACTTC; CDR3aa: CASRRQIPYEQYF